The next 20 T cell receptor beta chains were all read from a single sample in a study of T-cell memory formation after mild COVID-19. Using its own MiXCR run on the 5' RACE reads, TCRdb lists one record per CDR3 protein. Found here are 310,000 or so distinct CDR3 sequences, approximately 15% of them singletons; the top ten hold approximately 23%. Sequenced: PBMCs or a T cell subset sorted from them (not recorded which). The source is a man younger than 35 who had mild COVID-19 (a few samples of this study predate the infection). Cell type and time point are not known.

The rearrangement links TRBV6-5 to TRBJ2-2; D is unclear. The CDR3 has 14 residues. Germline V CDR1 and CDR2: MNHEY, SVGAGI. V lost 5 bases to trimming and J lost 1 base, with 8 bases between them. DNA for the CDR3: TGTGCCAGCAGTCGCATCCAGAACACCGGGGAGCTGTTTTTT. This codes for CASSRIQNTGELFF.

The CDR3 spells CASSVLGGGNTEAFF. CDR3 DNA: TGTGCCAGCAGCGTACTAGGGGGGGGGAACACTGAAGCTTTCTTT. The chain combines TRBV7-9 with TRBJ1-1; tentative D call: TRBD1 (6 bases). Germline loops: CDR1 SEHNR, CDR2 FQNEAQ (reference sequence). Between the trimmed V and J ends, which lost 5 bases and 1 base, there was a span of 14 bases. This CDR3 spans 15 amino acids. Drawing the rest from reference TRBV7-9 and TRBJ1-1, the complete variable domain is DTGVSQNPRHKITKRGQNVTFRCDPISEHNRLYWYRQTLGQGPEFLTYFQNEAQLEKSRLLSDRFSAERPKGSFSTLEIQRTEQGDSAMYLCASSVLGGGNTEAFFGQGTRLTVV.

The V gene is TRBV27, the J gene TRBJ2-7; D is perhaps TRBD1 or TRBD2 (5 bases each). The CDR3 loop spans 13 amino acids. Trimming left V 5 bases short and J 6 bases short, with 14 bases between. Germline V gene lookup returns CDR1 MNHEY and CDR2 SMNVEV (reference sequence). CDR3 nucleotides: TGTGCCAGCAGTCCGGGACGGCACGCCGAGCAGTACTTC. Residues: CASSPGRHAEQYF.

This clonotype has a count of ten or more. This rearrangement joins TRBV6-2 or TRBV6-3 to TRBJ1-6, with no clear D. The V gene lost 0 bases and the J gene lost 8 bases, with 14 bases spanning the gap. The germline V gene has CDR1 MNHEY and CDR2 SVGEGT. The CDR3 consists of 16 residues. The CDR3 bases are TGTGCCAGCAGTTACTCCCCTGGTTACTTGGATTCACCCCTCCACTTT. Translation gives CASSYSPGYLDSPLHF.

This clonotype was seen repeatedly, ten times or more. The chain couples TRBV7-2 to TRBJ1-1; D unresolved. Looked up from germline, CDR1 is SGHTA and CDR2 is FQGNSA. The V and J ends lost 5 bases and 0 bases respectively, with 13 bases between them. This CDR3 contains 15 residues. CDR3 region: CASSGRFGMNTEAFF. In nucleotides, the CDR3 is TGTGCCAGCAGCGGCAGGTTTGGCATGAACACTGAAGCTTTCTTT.

This rearrangement joins TRBV4-2 to TRBJ1-1, with TRBD1 matching 10 bases. Germline loops: CDR1 LGHNA, CDR2 YNFKEQ. Trimming removed 4 bases from V and 3 bases from J; junction bases left unmatched: 5. The CDR3 length is 15 residues. The CDR3 loop reads CASSPTGGEDTEAFF. The CDR3 region has the DNA TGTGCCAGCAGCCCGACAGGGGGCGAGGACACTGAAGCTTTCTTT.

This clonotype was picked up a small number of times. This chain joins TRBV6-5 and TRBJ2-2, with 10 positions matching TRBD1. The V gene end was trimmed by 7 bases and the J gene end by 6 bases; junction bases not matched to a gene: 5. CDR3 size: 14 residues. Per germline, CDR1 MNHEY and CDR2 SVGAGI. In DNA form, the CDR3 reads TGTGCCAGCAAAGGGACAGGGGTATCCGGGGAGCTGTTTTTT. Translation: CASKGTGVSGELFF.

This rearrangement joins TRBV9 to TRBJ2-6; D is undetermined. Germline CDR1 is SGDLS and CDR2 is YYNGEE. Trimming took 5 bases from V and 0 from J, leaving 9 bases between them. The CDR3 is 15 residues long. CDR3 nucleotides: TGTGCCAGCAGTCACATCACCTCTGGGGCCAACGTCCTGACTTTC. This sequence encodes CASSHITSGANVLTF. Full variable domain (missing parts from reference TRBV9 and TRBJ2-6): DSGVTQTPKHLITATGQRVTLRCSPRSGDLSVYWYQQSLDQGLQFLIQYYNGEERAKGNILERFSAQQFPDLHSELNLSSLELGDSALYFCASSHITSGANVLTFGAGSRLTVL.

This clonotype was recorded many times. The gene calls are TRBV5-6 and TRBJ2-7; D possibly corresponds to TRBD1 (6 bases). The V end lost 0 bases, the J end lost 2 bases, and 18 bases lay between the germline ends. Germline loops: CDR1 SGHDT, CDR2 YYEEEE. This CDR3 comprises 17 residues. CDR3 sequence: CASSLGPGQSNTYEQYF. CDR3 in DNA: TGTGCCAGCAGCTTGGGGCCAGGACAGAGTAATACCTACGAGCAGTACTTC.

This clonotype turned up a few times. DNA of the CDR3: TGCGCCAGCAGCCAAGACGAGCGGGGGTACACCGGGGAGCTGTTTTTT. Amino acid sequence: CASSQDERGYTGELFF. This chain links TRBV4-1 with TRBJ2-2; TRBD2 agrees at 8 bases. Looked up from germline, CDR1 is MGHRA and CDR2 is YSYEKL. The trim removed 0 bases at V and 3 bases at J, leaving 3 bases unmatched. The CDR3 totals 16 residues.

In this sample, this clonotype turned up a few times. The chain joins TRBV7-9 to TRBJ2-5; D is ambiguous. Trimming removed 10 bases from V and 4 bases from J, with 19 bases in between. This CDR3 has 14 residues. The germline V gene has CDR1 SEHNR and CDR2 FQNEAQ (reference sequence). The CDR3 DNA sequence: TGTGCCACACGGGCACATTCTGCCTTAGAGACCCAGTACTTC. Its translation: CATRAHSALETQYF.

The rearrangement uses TRBV6-5 and TRBJ2-7; D is uncertain. V lost 5 bases, J lost 0 bases, and 14 bases lay in between. Germline-derived CDR1 and CDR2 are MNHEY and SVGAGI. The CDR3 sequence is 15 residues long. This chain's CDR3 is CASSTGLGTSYEQYF. In nucleotides, the CDR3 is TGTGCCAGCAGTACCGGTCTGGGTACCTCCTACGAGCAGTACTTC.

In its sample, this clonotype was seen a few times. CDR3 DNA sequence: TGTGCCAGCAGTTCGGGACGGGGAAACATTCAGTACTTC. It yields the protein CASSSGRGNIQYF. This chain links TRBV7-8 with TRBJ2-4; D is possibly TRBD1 or TRBD2 (5 bases each). The germline V gene encodes CDR1 SGHVS and CDR2 FQNEAQ. This CDR3 is built from 13 residues. V shed 6 bases and J shed 6 bases, with 12 bases lying between them.

This clonotype was seen many times. This sequence joins TRBV5-1 and TRBJ1-6, with unresolved D. This CDR3 region has 16 residues. Trimming removed 5 bases at V and 0 bases at J, with 12 bases between. Looked up from germline, CDR1 is SGHRS and CDR2 is YFSETQ. CDR3 nucleotides: TGCGCCAGCAGACCAACGCTAGGCTCCTATAATTCACCCCTCCACTTT. Residues: CASRPTLGSYNSPLHF.

This clonotype was seen only a few times. The chain joins TRBV6-5 to TRBJ1-5; 8 bases are shared with TRBD1. The V and J ends lost 6 bases and 6 bases, in that order; junction bases with no gene match: 7. There are 14 residues in the CDR3. Germline assignment: CDR1 MNHEY and CDR2 SVGAGI. The CDR3 nucleotides are TGTGCCAGCAGCACCGACAGGGGTGGTCAGCCCCAGCATTTT. Translating gives CASSTDRGGQPQHF.

This clonotype was found a few times. The V and J genes are TRBV7-2 and TRBJ2-2, with 8 bases lining up with TRBD2. In germline, CDR1 is SGHTA, CDR2 FQGNSA. V lost 1 base to trimming and J lost 6 bases; unmatched junction nucleotides: 10. The length of the CDR3 is 17 residues. Written as DNA, the CDR3 is TGTGCCAGCAGCTTAGTTCCGGGACTAGTGGGGTCCGGGGAGCTGTTTTTT. Translated, it gives CASSLVPGLVGSGELFF.

This clonotype occurred a few times. The V gene is TRBV7-9, the J gene TRBJ1-6, with D unresolved. V lost 4 bases to trimming and J lost 10 bases, with 11 bases between them. The CDR3 consists of 13 residues. CDR1 and CDR2 from the germline V gene are SEHNR and FQNEAQ (reference sequence). The CDR3, as DNA: TGTGCCAGCAGCTCCGACGGGGAATCACCCCTCCACTTT. The encoded protein is CASSSDGESPLHF.

In its sample, this clonotype was seen a few times. The rearrangement uses TRBV5-1 and TRBJ1-4; TRBD1 aligns across 10 bases. The CDR3 is made up of 14 amino acids. The germline V gene encodes CDR1 SGHRS and CDR2 YFSETQ. The V segment lost 4 bases and the J segment 9 bases; nucleotides outside the gene matches: 6. The CDR3 region has the DNA TGCGCCAGCAGCCTCGGGACAGGGGACAAAAAACTGTTTTTT. Amino acid sequence: CASSLGTGDKKLFF.

The gene calls are TRBV5-5 and TRBJ1-1; perhaps TRBD1 as D (5 bases). The CDR3 is 15 amino acids. Germline CDR1 SGHKS, CDR2 YYEKEE (reference sequence). Trimming removed 4 bases at V and 0 bases at J, with 13 bases between. The CDR3 sequence is CASSRGPDMNTEAFF. CDR3 in DNA: TGTGCCAGCAGCCGGGGACCGGACATGAACACTGAAGCTTTCTTT.

In this sample, this clonotype turned up a few times. The rearrangement joins TRBV6-5 to TRBJ2-2; TRBD1 aligns across 7 bases. This CDR3 comprises 14 residues. Germline V gene sequence: CDR1 MNHEY, CDR2 SVGAGI. With 6 bases clipped from V and 7 bases from J, the junction kept 8 bases outside the gene matches. Here the CDR3 reads CASSTGAYGGELFF. CDR3 sequence (DNA): TGTGCCAGCAGCACAGGGGCGTATGGCGGGGAGCTGTTTTTT.